This TCR beta chain was recorded in a study of ipilimumab plus nivolumab after autologous stem cell transplantation. Here immunoSEQ multiplex PCR was the method, and the copy in TCRdb shows in-frame clones only, minus some. The sample yields around 15,000 clones, 81% seen once. Checkpoint therapy with ipilimumab 1 mg/kg began 14 to 28 days after transplant. With 5 bases removed from V and 1 base from J, the gap between germline ends came to 21 bases. The CDR3 runs 18 residues. CDR1 LNHDA and CDR2 SQIVND come from the germline V gene (reference sequence). This sample comprised PBMCs, obtained in a trial of ipilimumab plus nivolumab as post-transplant consolidation. The chain is built from TRBV19 and TRBJ1-5, with D maybe TRBD1 (6 bases). The source is a male donor with diffuse large B-cell lymphoma. This CDR3 reads CASSPLGGARLSNQPQHF. DNA of the CDR3: TGTGCCAGTAGTCCCCTAGGGGGTGCGAGGTTAAGCAATCAGCCCCAGCATTTT.